These 7 T cell receptor beta chains came from one sample sequenced in a study of CD8 T cells in Susac syndrome. The authors reverse transcribed about 0.5 to 1 ug RNA with random hexamers. Using its own MiXCR run on the immunoSEQ multiplex PCR reads, TCRdb lists one record per CDR3 protein. The sample yields about 400,000 distinct CDR3 sequences, 75% to 90% seen once. Sequenced sample: CD8+ T cells from PBMCs. Receptor source: a human donor with multiple sclerosis.

The chain employs TRBV19 and TRBJ2-2; D may be TRBD1 or TRBD2 (6 bases each). Looked up from germline, CDR1 is LNHDA and CDR2 is SQIVND (reference sequence). This CDR3 is built from 17 residues. The V end lost 4 bases, the J end lost 2 bases, and 17 bases lay between the germline ends. The DNA of the CDR3 is TGTGCCAGTAGTAGACGGGAGACAGGAGACAACACCGGGGAGCTGTTTTTT. Its translation: CASSRRETGDNTGELFF.

The J gene is TRBJ2-7, the V gene TRBV10-3, with D perhaps TRBD1 (5 bases). V gave up 0 bases and J gave up 5 bases, with 17 bases separating them. This CDR3 is built from 16 residues. The germline V gene has CDR1 ENHRY and CDR2 SYGVKD. CDR3 region: CAISESSGMGSNEQYF. CDR3 DNA: TGTGCCATCAGTGAGTCATCAGGGATGGGTTCCAACGAGCAGTACTTC.

This clonotype came up a few times. This rearrangement joins TRBV7-9 to TRBJ2-5, with D uncertain. Trimming cost V 2 bases and J 9 bases, with 10 bases left between them. This CDR3 has 12 amino acids. Germline V gives CDR1 SEHNR, CDR2 FQNEAQ (reference sequence). CDR3 amino acids: CASSLPQVPQYF. In DNA, the CDR3 is TGTGCCAGCAGCTTACCTCAGGTCCCCCAGTACTTC.

The chain joins TRBV18 to TRBJ1-1; TRBD1 matches 10 bases. Germline CDR1 reads KGHSH; CDR2 reads LQKENI. V was clipped by 6 bases and J by 6 bases; unmatched bases: 7. CDR3 length equals 14 residues. CDR3 protein: CASSRQGAGAEAFF. DNA for the CDR3: TGTGCCAGCTCGCGACAGGGGGCGGGCGCTGAAGCTTTCTTT. Looking up the rest from reference TRBV18 and TRBJ1-1 gives the full variable domain: NAGVMQNPRHLVRRRGQEARLRCSPMKGHSHVYWYRQLPEEGLKFMVYLQKENIIDESGMPKERFSAEFPKEGPSILRIQQVVRGDSAAYFCASSRQGAGAEAFFGQGTRLTVV.

The chain carries TRBV14 and TRBJ1-1; TRBD1 is a possible D gene (5 bases). In germline, CDR1 is SGHDN, CDR2 FVKESK. This CDR3 has 16 amino acids. The V end lost 6 bases, the J end lost 4 bases, and 21 bases lay between the germline ends. Written as DNA, the CDR3 is TGTGCCAGCAGGGACCGGGGACCTCCGTTGGGCACTGAAGCTTTCTTT. Encoded protein: CASRDRGPPLGTEAFF.

This clonotype was observed once. The gene calls are TRBV7-2 and TRBJ2-7, with a possible D match to TRBD2 (6 bases). Trimming took off 3 bases at V and 3 bases at J, with 18 bases between the two ends. This CDR3 has 16 residues. Germline assignment: CDR1 SGHTA and CDR2 FQGNSA. The CDR3 DNA follows: TGTGCCAGCAGCTTGACCCCGTTGGAGGGCGGCTACGAGCAGTACTTC. It encodes CASSLTPLEGGYEQYF. Using reference TRBV7-2 and TRBJ2-7 for the parts outside the CDR3, the full variable domain is GAGVSQSPSNKVTEKGKDVELRCDPISGHTALYWYRQSLGQGLEFLIYFQGNSAPDKSGLPSDRFSAERTGGSVSTLTIQRTQQEDSAVYLCASSLTPLEGGYEQYFGPGTRLTVT.

The rearrangement links TRBV4-1 to TRBJ2-1; 13 bases match TRBD2. The CDR3 is made up of 14 amino acids. V was pared by 7 bases and J by 5 bases, with 2 bases of the junction left unmatched. Germline V gene lookup returns CDR1 MGHRA and CDR2 YSYEKL. For the CDR3, the DNA is TGCGCCAGCATGGGACTAGCGGGGAACAATGAGCAGTTCTTC. Encoded protein: CASMGLAGNNEQFF.